The 23 T cell receptor beta chains reported below all come from one sample, sequenced in a study of cytomegalovirus exposure and HLA in healthy donors. PCR employed 60 Vbeta and 13 Jbeta primers. TCRdb keeps only in-frame clones here, not all; method: immunoSEQ multiplex PCR. The table lists some 200,000 clones, roughly four fifths of them singletons. Source material: PBMCs. The source of these receptors is a middle-aged man in good health and CMV-seronegative.

The chain carries TRBV2 and TRBJ2-5, with 11 positions matching TRBD2. CDR1 is SNHLY, CDR2 FYNNEI, per germline. The CDR3 covers 17 residues. Trimming removed 2 bases from V and 5 bases from J; junction bases left unmatched: 10. CDR3 protein: CASSESLAGGSKETQYF. The CDR3 nucleotides read TGTGCCAGCAGTGAATCCCTAGCGGGAGGATCGAAGGAGACCCAGTACTTC.

The chain recombines TRBV19 with TRBJ2-7, with D possibly being TRBD1 (5 bases). Trimming took 6 bases from V and 2 from J, leaving 14 bases between them. The CDR3 contains 14 residues. Germline CDR1 LNHDA, CDR2 SQIVND (reference sequence). CDR3 coding DNA: TGTGCCAGTAGCCTAACAGGCAGAACCTACGAGCAGTACTTC. This codes for CASSLTGRTYEQYF.

The chain combines TRBV15 with TRBJ1-3; a weak D match, TRBD1 (6 bases). Trimming stripped 1 base from V and 0 bases from J, with 13 bases between. This CDR3 comprises 17 residues. Germline assignment: CDR1 LNHNV and CDR2 YYDKDF (reference sequence). The CDR3 spells CATSRGNTRGSGNTIYF. The CDR3 nucleotides are TGTGCCACCAGCAGAGGAAACACCAGGGGCTCTGGAAACACCATATATTTT.

CDR3 amino acids: CSGKTGNYGYTF. The CDR3 DNA is TGCAGCGGGAAAACAGGGAATTATGGCTACACCTTC. The chain has TRBV29-1 and TRBJ1-2; perhaps TRBD1 as D (6 bases). CDR3 length: 12 residues. The germline V gene encodes CDR1 SQVTM and CDR2 ANQGSEA. The V and J ends lost 7 bases and 5 bases respectively, with 14 bases between them.

The rearrangement joins TRBV6-5 to TRBJ2-1; 11 bases are shared with TRBD2. The trim removed 0 bases at V and 7 bases at J, leaving 5 bases unmatched. Germline V gene sequence: CDR1 MNHEY, CDR2 SVGAGI. The CDR3 loop spans 16 amino acids. This chain's CDR3 is CASSYSKASGRNEQFF. The CDR3 DNA follows: TGTGCCAGCAGTTACTCGAAGGCTAGCGGGAGGAATGAGCAGTTCTTC.

V gene TRBV4-1 combines with J gene TRBJ2-7; D remains ambiguous. V gave up 8 bases and J gave up 2 bases, with 13 bases separating them. Germline CDR1 is MGHRA and CDR2 is YSYEKL. There are 13 residues in the CDR3. The DNA for the CDR3 is TGCGCCAGCCATGGCCAGAACCCCTACGAGCAGTACTTC. Translated, it gives CASHGQNPYEQYF.

The rearrangement uses TRBV7-2 and TRBJ2-7; 8 positions agree with TRBD1. V lost 5 bases, J lost 2 bases, and 8 bases stayed unmatched. The CDR3 runs 15 residues. Germline CDR1 reads SGHTA; CDR2 reads FQGNSA. CDR3 bases: TGTGCCAGCAGCAAAGACCAGGGGGCGGCCTACGAGCAGTACTTC. Its protein product is CASSKDQGAAYEQYF.

The CDR3 sequence is CASSQVMRLDTQYF. The CDR3 region has the DNA TGTGCCAGCAGCCAAGTAATGCGCCTAGATACGCAGTATTTT. This chain links TRBV14 with TRBJ2-3; no reliable D call. This CDR3 has 14 residues. Germline lookup yields CDR1 SGHDN and CDR2 FVKESK. V lost 1 base and J lost 5, with 10 bases in between. The full variable domain, its missing parts supplied by reference TRBV14 and TRBJ2-3, is EAGVTQFPSHSVIEKGQTVTLRCDPISGHDNLYWYRRVMGKEIKFLLHFVKESKQDESGMPNNRFLAERTGGTYSTLKVQPAELEDSGVYFCASSQVMRLDTQYFGPGTRLTVL.

This chain joins TRBV7-8 and TRBJ2-4, with a possible D match to TRBD2 (6 bases). The CDR3 runs 14 residues. Germline lookup yields CDR1 SGHVS and CDR2 FQNEAQ. Trimming shortened V by 1 base and J by 2 bases, and 6 bases separated the two germline ends. In nucleotides, the CDR3 is TGTGCCAGCAGCTTAGGGACTACCAAAAACATTCAGTACTTC. This translates into CASSLGTTKNIQYF.

The rearrangement links TRBV20-1 to TRBJ2-7; no clear D gene. Germline CDR1 DFQATT, CDR2 SNEGSKA (reference sequence). Trimming pared 3 bases from V and 2 bases from J, leaving 5 bases between. CDR3 length equals 11 residues. The CDR3 DNA reads TGCAGTGCTAGGTCGGCCTACGAGCAGTACTTC. Translated: CSARSAYEQYF.

This clone has a single count. This chain uses TRBV5-5 with TRBJ2-4; TRBD2 agrees at 13 bases. Per germline, CDR1 SGHKS and CDR2 YYEKEE (reference sequence). The CDR3 totals 19 residues. Trimming cost V 4 bases and J 0 bases; bases outside gene matches: 10. As DNA, the CDR3 is TGTGCCAGCAGCCTGCGACTAGCGGGGGGCGATCTAGCCAAAAACATTCAGTACTTC. It specifies CASSLRLAGGDLAKNIQYF.

The chain carries TRBV27 and TRBJ2-3, with D unclear. V was shortened by 6 bases and J by 0 bases, with 10 bases between the two germline ends. This CDR3 spans 14 amino acids. Germline V gives CDR1 MNHEY, CDR2 SMNVEV (reference sequence). As DNA, the CDR3 is TGTGCCAGCAGCCTAGTGTCTAGCACAGATACGCAGTATTTT. This sequence encodes CASSLVSSTDTQYF.

This chain links TRBV30 with TRBJ2-1; 7 bases line up with TRBD2. The V gene end was trimmed by 5 bases and the J gene end by 2 bases; junction bases not matched to a gene: 6. The CDR3 totals 14 residues. Per germline, CDR1 GTSNPN and CDR2 SVGIG (reference sequence). The CDR3 protein is CAWGERGPYNEQFF. CDR3 DNA sequence: TGTGCCTGGGGTGAGCGGGGACCCTACAATGAGCAGTTCTTC.

The CDR3 here is CASSTISGSSDTQYF. Here the CDR3 DNA reads TGTGCCAGTAGTACGATCAGCGGGAGCTCAGATACGCAGTATTTT. This chain uses TRBV19 with TRBJ2-3, with 8 bases aligning to TRBD2. The CDR3 totals 15 residues. Germline V gene data show CDR1 as LNHDA and CDR2 as SQIVND (reference sequence). The J segment lost 4 bases and the V segment lost 4 bases, leaving 7 bases of the junction unmatched. Full variable domain (rest looked up from reference TRBV19 and TRBJ2-3): DGGITQSPKYLFRKEGQNVTLSCEQNLNHDAMYWYRQDPGQGLRLIYYSQIVNDFQKGDIAEGYSVSREKKESFPLTVTSAQKNPTAFYLCASSTISGSSDTQYFGPGTRLTVL.

This chain joins TRBV6-6 and TRBJ2-3; weak D call: TRBD1 (5 bases). The germline V and J ends were trimmed by 7 bases and 4 bases, with 18 bases remaining between them. The CDR3 length is 15 residues. Germline V lookup: CDR1 MNHNY, CDR2 SVGAGI (reference sequence). The CDR3 nucleotides read TGTGCCAGCACCAACCGCCGACAGATGCCAGATACGCAGTATTTT. It translates to CASTNRRQMPDTQYF.

This chain links TRBV7-8 with TRBJ1-1, with a tentative D call TRBD1 (6 bases). V was pared by 5 bases and J by 9 bases, with 19 bases between. The CDR3 is made up of 14 amino acids. Germline CDR1 reads SGHVS; CDR2 reads FQNEAQ. The CDR3, as DNA: TGTGCCAGCAGCCCTGGACAGAATGTCGGCCAAGCTTTCTTT. It codes for CASSPGQNVGQAFF.

J is TRBJ2-3 and V is TRBV5-4, with 8 bases matching TRBD1. Trimming removed 4 bases from V and 5 bases from J; junction bases left unmatched: 3. This CDR3 spans 13 amino acids. Germline V CDR1 and CDR2: SGHNT, YYREEE (reference sequence). The CDR3 region is CASSPTGGDTQYF. The CDR3 bases are TGTGCCAGCAGCCCTACAGGGGGAGATACGCAGTATTTT.

V and J are TRBV19 and TRBJ1-4; D possibly corresponds to TRBD1 (5 bases). Germline CDR1 LNHDA, CDR2 SQIVND (reference sequence). V lost 0 bases and J lost 2, with 10 bases in between. This CDR3 spans 16 amino acids. The CDR3 sequence is CASSIERGKTNEKLFF. The CDR3 DNA reads as TGTGCCAGTAGTATAGAACGGGGGAAGACTAATGAAAAACTGTTTTTT.

This clone was seen more than once but under ten times. The V call is TRBV5-1, the J call TRBJ1-3; D gene uncertain. V was shortened by 4 bases and J by 8 bases, with 16 bases between the two germline ends. The germline gives CDR1 SGHRS, CDR2 YFSETQ. There are 14 residues in the CDR3. Written as DNA, the CDR3 is TGCGCCAGCAGCCCCCAGCCTCTAGGAGACACCATATATTTT. Protein product: CASSPQPLGDTIYF.

V usage is TRBV2 and J usage is TRBJ2-3; 9 positions match TRBD1. Germline CDR1 SNHLY, CDR2 FYNNEI. With V trimmed by 7 bases and J by 0 bases, 8 bases remained unmatched. There are 16 residues in the CDR3. In DNA form, the CDR3 reads TGTGCCAGCACCCGCAGTGACAGGGGGAGCACAGATACGCAGTATTTT. Protein: CASTRSDRGSTDTQYF. Full variable domain (outside the CDR3, taken from reference TRBV2 and TRBJ2-3): EPEVTQTPSHQVTQMGQEVILRCVPISNHLYFYWYRQILGQKVEFLVSFYNNEISEKSEIFDDQFSVERPDGSNFTLKIRSTKLEDSAMYFCASTRSDRGSTDTQYFGPGTRLTVL.

This chain joins TRBV6-1 and TRBJ1-5, with D unresolved. Trimming removed 1 base at V and 5 bases at J, with 12 bases between. CDR1 and CDR2 (germline): MNHNS, SASEGT. There are 15 residues in the CDR3. The CDR3 coding sequence is TGTGCCAGCAGTGAAGAGTGGGCGACGTATCAGCCCCAGCATTTT. This translates into CASSEEWATYQPQHF.

The V call is TRBV28, the J call TRBJ2-6; a weak D match, TRBD1 (6 bases). CDR3 length equals 17 residues. Deletions cut 5 bases from V and 4 bases from J, with 18 bases between. Germline CDR1 MDHEN, CDR2 SYDVKM. In DNA form, the CDR3 reads TGTGCCAGCAGTCCGTCCTACAGGGAAAAGGGGGCCAACGTCCTGACTTTC. Translated: CASSPSYREKGANVLTF.

The rearrangement uses TRBV28 and TRBJ2-7; the D gene is possibly TRBD2 (7 bases). V lost 5 bases and J 2 bases, leaving 13 bases between the germline ends. Germline V CDR1 and CDR2: MDHEN, SYDVKM. This CDR3 is built from 14 residues. CDR3 region: CASSAWGGPYEQYF. CDR3 sequence (DNA): TGTGCCAGCAGTGCCTGGGGGGGGCCCTACGAGCAGTACTTC.